The rows below give T cell receptor beta chains drawn from one sample of a study of blood T cell repertoires in COVID-19. Profiling relied on immunoSEQ multiplex PCR, and the TCRdb table lists in-frame clones only, not all of them. The table shows a few hundred thousand clones, with around 86% occurring only once. Material: PBMCs or T cells enriched from blood (not recorded which). The receptors here all came from a man aged 40-50 years who had recovered from COVID-19. Each CDR3 is given with its conserved first and last residue. Fields, in order: clone size, V gene, J gene, D gene, CDR3 DNA, CDR3 protein. The D gene is left open where the match is weak. Rows may omit the clone size; those that give it use once, few, many or a size class.

>-|TRBV7-9|TRBJ1-4|-
TGTGCCAGCAGCTTAGCGCGGGGGCTTAGTAATGAAAAACTGTTTTTT
CASSLARGLSNEKLFF
>once|TRBV6-5|TRBJ1-1|-
TGTGCCAGCAGTTTGGAGGGCACTGAAGCTTTCTTT
CASSLEGTEAFF
>-|TRBV12-3/TRBV12-4|TRBJ1-1|-
TGTGCCTCGGGAGGAGGGTGGAACACTGAAGCTTTCTTT
CASGGGWNTEAFF
>-|TRBV15|TRBJ1-6|TRBD1
TGTGCCACCAGCAGGGTCAGGGGGGAACGGTCACCCCTCCACTTT
CATSRVRGERSPLHF
>once|TRBV5-4|TRBJ2-1|TRBD2
TGTGCCAGCAGCTCCCAAATAGCGGGAGTCGGGCTAGGCGAGCAGTTCTTC
CASSSQIAGVGLGEQFF
>-|TRBV7-2|TRBJ2-3|TRBD2
TGTGCCAGCAGCTTAGTAGCGGGTCAGGGAGCAGATACGCAGTATTTT
CASSLVAGQGADTQYF
>-|TRBV6-2/TRBV6-3|TRBJ1-1|-
TGTGCCAGCAGTTACTCAAGGGGTGGGAACACTGAAGCTTTCTTT
CASSYSRGGNTEAFF
>-|TRBV19|TRBJ1-5|-
TGTGCCAGTAGCGCCGGCAGGGTCAATCAGCCCCAGCATTTT
CASSAGRVNQPQHF
>-|TRBV6-2/TRBV6-3|TRBJ2-3|-
TGTGCCAGCAGTCGCACCTTAAGCCTAGTGGATACGCAGTATTTT
CASSRTLSLVDTQYF
>-|TRBV7-3|TRBJ2-3|TRBD2
TGTGCCAGCAGCCTCACCGGACTAGCGGGAGCAGATACGCAGTATTTT
CASSLTGLAGADTQYF
>-|TRBV5-6|TRBJ1-6|-
TGTGCCAGCGCCGGGACACCCAATTCACCCCTCCACTTT
CASAGTPNSPLHF
>-|TRBV5-1|TRBJ2-7|-
TGCGCCAGCCGGGGGAACTCCTACGAGCAGTACTTC
CASRGNSYEQYF
>-|TRBV7-9|TRBJ2-7|-
TGTGCCAGCAGCTTAGATAGTTTTGCTTCCGAGCAGTACTTC
CASSLDSFASEQYF
>-|TRBV6-1|TRBJ1-6|-
TGTGCCAGCAGTGAACTGACAACTCCACCCCTCCACTTT
CASSELTTPPLHF
>-|TRBV6-1|TRBJ1-2|-
TGTGCCAGCAGTGAGACCCTCCGGGTTAACTATGGCTACACCTTC
CASSETLRVNYGYTF
>-|TRBV30|TRBJ2-7|-
TGTGCCTGGAGTGCGAGCAGGATGGGGGCTGAGTACTTC
CAWSASRMGAEYF
>-|TRBV6-2/TRBV6-3|TRBJ2-1|-
TGTGCCAGCACCCCGTCGTTAGCCGGAGAGCAGTTCTTC
CASTPSLAGEQFF
>-|TRBV19|TRBJ2-1|TRBD2
TGTGCCAGTAGTATAGACCCCTCCAGGGCGGGGGGGTCCAATGAGCAGTTCTTC
CASSIDPSRAGGSNEQFF
>-|TRBV6-6|TRBJ2-5|TRBD1
TGTGCCAGCAGCCAACGGGACAGTCAAGAGACCCAGTACTTC
CASSQRDSQETQYF
>-|TRBV6-5|TRBJ2-5|TRBD2
TGTGCCAGCAGTTGGGTAGCGGGGGCGCAAGAGACCCAGTACTTC
CASSWVAGAQETQYF
>-|TRBV6-5|TRBJ1-1|-
TGTGCCAGCAGTAGACCTGGACAGATCACTGAAGCTTTCTTT
CASSRPGQITEAFF